These T cell receptor beta chains were read from a single sample in a study of blood T cell repertoires in COVID-19. Using immunoSEQ multiplex PCR, the repertoire was profiled, and TCRdb retains in-frame clones only, with some absent. The data show over 250,000 clones, roughly 86% seen once. Sequenced: PBMCs or T cells enriched from blood (not recorded which). Every receptor here comes from a woman aged 18-29 years who had recovered from COVID-19. Both conserved end residues are part of each CDR3. Fields, in order: CDR3 length, clone size, D gene, V gene, J gene, CDR3 protein, CDR3 DNA. The D gene is left open where the match is weak. Clone size is shown for a subset of rows, as once, few, many or a class of expanded clone.

>13|NA|NA|TRBV25-1|TRBJ1-1
CASSDRVGTEAFF
TGTGCCAGCAGTGACAGGGTTGGGACTGAAGCTTTCTTT
>14|NA|TRBD1|TRBV6-5|TRBJ2-7
CASSMTDRAYEQYF
TGTGCCAGCAGTATGACAGACAGGGCCTACGAGCAGTACTTC
>15|NA|TRBD2|TRBV10-3|TRBJ2-5
CAISESERGQETQYF
TGTGCCATCAGTGAGTCGGAGCGGGGGCAGGAGACCCAGTACTTC
>13|NA|TRBD2|TRBV29-1|TRBJ2-7
CSVYPGLDSEQYF
TGCAGCGTATACCCGGGACTAGATAGCGAGCAGTACTTC
>15|NA|TRBD2|TRBV7-9|TRBJ2-3
CASSRGLAGSDTQYF
TGTGCCAGCAGCCGGGGACTAGCGGGGTCAGATACGCAGTATTTT
>15|NA|NA|TRBV19|TRBJ1-5
CASSIGRAGDQPQHF
TGTGCCAGTAGTATCGGGAGGGCAGGGGATCAGCCCCAGCATTTT
>15|NA|TRBD2|TRBV7-2|TRBJ2-7
CASSLASGPPHEQYF
TGTGCCAGCAGCTTGGCTAGCGGCCCCCCTCACGAGCAGTACTTC
>16|NA|TRBD2|TRBV18|TRBJ2-1
CASCTLNSGRDNEQFF
TGTGCCAGCTGTACCCTCAATAGCGGGAGGGACAATGAGCAGTTCTTC
>14|NA|TRBD2|TRBV9|TRBJ2-7
CASGSEAGGNEQYF
TGTGCCAGCGGATCGGAAGCGGGAGGTAACGAGCAGTACTTC
>15|NA|TRBD1|TRBV14|TRBJ1-3
CASRAGQGFRNTIYF
TGTGCCAGCCGCGCGGGACAGGGTTTTAGAAACACCATATATTTT
>15|NA|NA|TRBV6-5|TRBJ2-7
CASRLSGSPYYEQYF
TGTGCCAGCAGGCTCTCCGGGTCACCATACTACGAGCAGTACTTC
>13|NA|NA|TRBV2|TRBJ1-2
CASSTETDYGYTF
TGTGCCAGCAGTACCGAGACAGACTATGGCTACACCTTC
>14|NA|NA|TRBV13|TRBJ2-1
CASSFQALVNEQFF
TGTGCCAGCAGCTTTCAGGCTTTGGTCAATGAGCAGTTCTTC
>14|NA|NA|TRBV28|TRBJ2-7
CASSLGGRQDSSYF
TGTGCCAGCAGTTTGGGTGGTCGGCAGGACAGCAGTTACTTC
>15|NA|TRBD2|TRBV30|TRBJ2-7
CAWRPGSGGRYEQYF
TGTGCCTGGAGGCCAGGGTCGGGAGGGAGGTACGAGCAGTACTTC
>16|NA|NA|TRBV18|TRBJ1-3
CASSPSGLISGNTIYF
TGTGCCAGCTCACCGTCAGGGTTGATATCTGGAAACACCATATATTTT
>15|NA|NA|TRBV6-5|TRBJ1-1
CASSTPGARNTEAFF
TGTGCCAGCAGTACGCCAGGGGCCAGGAACACTGAAGCTTTCTTT
>18|NA|NA|TRBV7-8|TRBJ2-1
CASSFYPSVRDIDNEQFF
TGTGCCAGCAGCTTTTATCCCTCCGTGCGGGATATCGACAATGAGCAGTTCTTC
>17|NA|TRBD1|TRBV19|TRBJ1-1
CASDDGQEDYMNTEAFF
TGTGCCAGTGACGACGGACAGGAGGACTATATGAACACTGAAGCTTTCTTT
>15|NA|NA|TRBV9|TRBJ1-1
CASSVDGPSDTEAFF
TGTGCCAGCAGCGTAGATGGGCCGTCGGACACTGAAGCTTTCTTT
>15|NA|NA|TRBV2|TRBJ1-2
CASSEQGLTNYGYTF
TGTGCCAGCAGTGAGCAGGGCCTAACTAACTATGGCTACACCTTC
>14|NA|TRBD1|TRBV30|TRBJ1-4
CAWSSGGGNEKLFF
TGTGCCTGGAGTTCAGGAGGGGGCAATGAAAAACTGTTTTTT
>12|NA|TRBD2|TRBV19|TRBJ2-7
CASTSGRAEQYF
TGTGCCAGTACCAGCGGGAGGGCCGAGCAGTACTTC
>14|NA|NA|TRBV7-9|TRBJ2-1
CASSLVPSFNEQFF
TGTGCCAGCAGCTTAGTACCTAGCTTCAATGAGCAGTTCTTC
>17|NA|TRBD1|TRBV15|TRBJ1-5
CATSRVLGTGGRQPQHF
TGTGCCACCAGCAGAGTACTGGGGACAGGGGGCCGTCAGCCCCAGCATTTT
>14|NA|TRBD2|TRBV11-2|TRBJ2-1
CASPGLAEGNEQFF
TGTGCCAGCCCGGGACTAGCGGAGGGGAATGAGCAGTTCTTC
>11|NA|NA|TRBV29-1|TRBJ1-2
CSALQGGGYTF
TGCAGCGCCCTACAGGGTGGTGGCTACACCTTC
>14|NA|NA|TRBV6-2/TRBV6-3|TRBJ1-5
CASSYLGGGQPQHF
TGTGCCAGCAGTTACCTGGGGGGAGGTCAGCCCCAGCATTTT
>17|few|TRBD1|TRBV9|TRBJ1-1
CASSVEDRVGVNTEAFF
TGTGCCAGCAGCGTAGAAGACAGGGTAGGGGTGAACACTGAAGCTTTCTTT
>14|NA|NA|TRBV28|TRBJ2-3
CASTQEVSTDTQYF
TGTGCCAGCACCCAGGAGGTTTCCACAGATACGCAGTATTTT
>16|NA|TRBD2|TRBV28|TRBJ2-7
CASSYRLAGASYEQYF
TGTGCCAGCAGTTATCGACTAGCGGGAGCATCCTACGAGCAGTACTTC
>14|NA|TRBD1|TRBV5-1|TRBJ2-1
CASSLTGTGKVQFF
TGCGCCAGCAGCCTAACCGGGACAGGTAAAGTGCAGTTCTTC
>16|once|NA|TRBV6-1|TRBJ1-5
CASSEGQGQSNQPQHF
TGTGCCAGCAGTGAGGGCCAGGGGCAAAGCAATCAGCCCCAGCATTTT
>16|few|TRBD1|TRBV6-2/TRBV6-3|TRBJ1-1
CASSQRGTVSNTEAFF
TGTGCCAGCAGTCAACGGGGGACAGTCTCGAACACTGAAGCTTTCTTT
>15|NA|TRBD1|TRBV3-1/TRBV3-2|TRBJ1-2
CASSQTTGGDYGYTF
TGTGCCAGCAGCCAAACGACAGGGGGGGACTATGGCTACACCTTC
>15|NA|TRBD1|TRBV5-6|TRBJ1-2
CASSLEGQGYYGYTF
TGTGCCAGCAGCTTGGAGGGACAGGGTTACTATGGCTACACCTTC
>14|NA|TRBD1|TRBV10-3|TRBJ1-5
CAIGRDSLNQPQHF
TGTGCCATCGGCCGGGACAGTCTCAATCAGCCCCAGCATTTT
>16|NA|NA|TRBV2|TRBJ2-3
CASRRNTGSRSDTQYF
TGTGCCAGCAGGAGGAACACAGGGAGTCGTTCAGATACGCAGTATTTT
>14|NA|TRBD1|TRBV5-1|TRBJ1-1
CASSFRGPGTEAFF
TGCGCCAGCAGCTTCAGGGGGCCTGGGACTGAAGCTTTCTTT
>17|NA|NA|TRBV7-2|TRBJ1-3
CASSLTSPGWTGNTIYF
TGTGCCAGCAGCTTAACCTCTCCCGGGTGGACTGGAAACACCATATATTTT
>18|NA|TRBD1|TRBV5-1|TRBJ1-1
CASSSGLDRAAMNTEAFF
TGCGCCAGCAGCTCGGGCTTGGACAGGGCGGCGATGAACACTGAAGCTTTCTTT
>14|once|NA|TRBV19|TRBJ2-1
CASSLGPGDNEQFF
TGTGCCAGTAGTCTGGGGCCAGGGGACAATGAGCAGTTCTTC
>16|NA|NA|TRBV5-4|TRBJ2-2
CASSPMSKGYTGELFF
TGTGCCAGCAGCCCGATGAGTAAGGGGTACACCGGGGAGCTGTTTTTT
>16|NA|NA|TRBV13|TRBJ1-6
CASSLARGNYNSPLHF
TGTGCCAGCAGCTTAGCGCGGGGGAACTATAATTCACCCCTCCACTTT
>18|NA|NA|TRBV11-3|TRBJ2-3
CASSSLLGTREITDTQYF
TGTGCCAGCAGCTCCTTACTCGGGACACGGGAAATCACAGATACGCAGTATTTT
>14|NA|TRBD1|TRBV7-9|TRBJ2-3
CASTRGRSTDTQYF
TGTGCCAGCACAAGGGGGCGTTCCACAGATACGCAGTATTTT
>14|NA|TRBD1|TRBV7-2|TRBJ1-1
CASSLQGVNTEAFF
TGTGCCAGCAGCTTACAGGGGGTGAACACTGAAGCTTTCTTT
>16|NA|NA|TRBV2|TRBJ2-3
CARNGGGLFGTDTQYF
TGTGCCAGAAATGGGGGCGGGCTCTTTGGCACAGATACGCAGTATTTT
>15|NA|TRBD2|TRBV6-5|TRBJ2-3
CASSYLADGTDTQYF
TGTGCCAGCAGTTACCTAGCGGATGGCACAGATACGCAGTATTTT
>14|NA|TRBD1|TRBV6-5|TRBJ2-7
CASSYTGQGTEQYF
TGTGCCAGCAGTTACACGGGACAGGGAACCGAGCAGTACTTC